This TCR beta chain originates from a study of cytomegalovirus exposure and HLA in healthy donors. Study results and caveats: Earlier analysis looked at TCR beta V segments, and most were productive about 87% or about 30% of the time.

CDR3 length equals 12 residues. V lost 6 bases, J lost 13 bases, and 7 bases stayed unmatched. Germline V gene sequence: CDR1 WNHNN, CDR2 SYGVQD (reference sequence). The study ran its PCR with 60 Vbeta and 13 Jbeta primers. The assay was immunoSEQ multiplex PCR, and TCRdb's table has in-frame clones only and misses some. The sample records around 190,000 clones, about 9% being singletons. This clone turned up a few times. The antigen is undetermined. Sequenced material: PBMCs. The chain joins TRBV10-1 to TRBJ2-2, with 8 bases aligning to TRBD2. This clonotype originated in a woman aged 25 to 39 in good health and CMV-seropositive. CDR3 region: CASRPGLGTLFF. CDR3 DNA: TGCGCCAGCAGGCCGGGACTAGGAACGCTGTTTTTT.